This T cell receptor (beta chain) was identified in a study of T cells in Graves' hyperthyroidism and ophthalmopathy. This clonotype was seen at least ten times. There were TCR beta CDR3 regions amplified from RNA transcripts. A first-round RT-PCR of the TCR CDR3 used the HTBI primer set. MiXCR, applied by TCRdb to the multiplex PCR reads, yields one record per CDR3 protein. Of over 250,000 distinct CDR3 sequences listed, less than 30% were seen once; the top ten hold about a quarter. The sample was blood. The source of this sequence is a man aged 40-50 years with Graves' hyperthyroidism that later progressed to Graves' ophthalmopathy.

The CDR3: CASSPGTGSRGYTF. The CDR3 DNA reads TGTGCCAGCAGCCCCGGGACAGGGTCTCGCGGCTACACCTTC. The chain has TRBV7-9 and TRBJ1-2; 9 nucleotides match TRBD1. Losses at the gene ends were 5 bases for V and 8 bases for J; bases not matched to a gene: 9. The CDR3 runs to 14 residues. Germline CDR1 SEHNR, CDR2 FQNEAQ (reference sequence).